A selection of T cell receptor beta chains follows, all from one sample in a study of cytomegalovirus exposure and HLA in healthy donors. Only in-frame clones appear in the TCRdb table, and some are missing; sequencing was by immunoSEQ multiplex PCR. The listing records around 130,000 clones. The sequencing sample was made of PBMCs. These receptors were collected from a woman aged 40 to 50 in good health and CMV-seronegative. CDR3s include the opening cysteine and the closing phenylalanine or tryptophan. The D gene is left open where the match is weak.

cdr3_aa	cdr3_nt	d_call	v_call	j_call
CASSKQGSYGYTF	TGTGCCAGCAGTAAACAGGGGTCCTATGGCTACACCTTC	TRBD1	TRBV9	TRBJ1-2
CASSDSISARGATPYGYTF	TGTGCCAGCAGTGACTCGATTTCGGCCCGGGGGGCTACTCCCTATGGCTACACCTTC	NA	TRBV6-4	TRBJ1-2
CASSSAGGTEAFF	TGTGCCAGTAGTAGCGCAGGGGGCACTGAAGCTTTCTTT	TRBD1	TRBV19	TRBJ1-1
CASSRGLRDTQYF	TGTGCCAGCAGCAGGGGTTTAAGGGATACGCAGTATTTT	NA	TRBV5-6	TRBJ2-3
CAISEGGPQETQYF	TGTGCCATCAGTGAGGGTGGGCCGCAAGAGACCCAGTACTTC	NA	TRBV10-3	TRBJ2-5
CASSQDKGRRDYGYTF	TGTGCCAGCAGCCAAGATAAGGGGAGGAGAGACTATGGCTACACCTTC	NA	TRBV14	TRBJ1-2
CASDGVSYNEQFF	TGTGCCAGCGACGGGGTATCCTACAATGAGCAGTTCTTC	NA	TRBV6-1	TRBJ2-1
CASSLAGSSYNSPLHF	TGCGCCAGCAGCTTGGCGGGGAGCTCCTATAATTCACCCCTCCACTTT	NA	TRBV5-1	TRBJ1-6
CASSRTASNYGYTF	TGTGCCAGCAGTCGAACTGCGTCCAACTATGGCTACACCTTC	NA	TRBV6-1	TRBJ1-2
CASSQDHRGLNEKLFF	TGCGCCAGCAGCCAAGATCACCGGGGACTCAATGAAAAACTGTTTTTT	NA	TRBV4-3	TRBJ1-4
CASSLAGYGYTF	TGTGCCAGCAGCCTGGCAGGGTACGGCTACACCTTC	NA	TRBV28	TRBJ1-2
CASGGGSRQPQHF	TGTGCCAGTGGGGGGGGGTCGCGGCAGCCCCAGCATTTT	NA	TRBV2	TRBJ1-5
CASRQWGGANTEAFF	TGTGCCAGCAGACAATGGGGGGGGGCAAACACTGAAGCTTTCTTT	NA	TRBV5-4	TRBJ1-1
CASSLNGSPLHF	TGTGCCAGCAGCTTAAACGGTTCACCCCTCCACTTT	NA	TRBV11-3	TRBJ1-6
CASSSQGTDTQYF	TGTGCCAGCAGCTCACAGGGCACAGATACGCAGTATTTT	NA	TRBV13	TRBJ2-3
CASSSRDRHYGYTF	TGTGCCAGCAGCTCCCGGGACAGGCACTATGGCTACACCTTC	TRBD1	TRBV5-4	TRBJ1-2
CASSLTGANTEAFF	TGTGCCAGCAGCCTCACAGGTGCGAACACTGAAGCTTTCTTT	NA	TRBV7-3	TRBJ1-1
CASSPGLAGGNNEQFF	TGTGCCAGCTCACCAGGGCTAGCGGGGGGGAACAATGAGCAGTTCTTC	TRBD2	TRBV18	TRBJ2-1
CASSLLGGDYGYTF	TGTGCCAGCAGTTTGCTAGGGGGAGACTATGGCTACACCTTC	NA	TRBV28	TRBJ1-2
CASRDRGGNEKLFF	TGTGCCAGCAGGGACAGGGGAGGTAATGAAAAACTGTTTTTT	TRBD1	TRBV2	TRBJ1-4
CASSRDRGNQPQHF	TGTGCCAGCAGCCGGGACAGGGGGAATCAGCCCCAGCATTTT	TRBD1	TRBV28	TRBJ1-5
CAISESKIAGRYTQYF	TGTGCCATCAGTGAGTCGAAGATAGCGGGGCGTTATACGCAGTATTTT	TRBD2	TRBV10-3	TRBJ2-3
CASSSHGNTEAFF	TGTGCCAGCAGCTCCCACGGGAACACTGAAGCTTTCTTT	NA	TRBV7-3	TRBJ1-1
CASSPEGMAEAFF	TGTGCCAGCTCACCGGAGGGGATGGCTGAAGCTTTCTTT	NA	TRBV18	TRBJ1-1
CASSAITGTDEKLFF	TGTGCCAGCAGTGCTATTACCGGGACTGACGAAAAACTGTTTTTT	NA	TRBV25-1	TRBJ1-4
CASSIGVGGLFF	TGTGCCAGCAGTATCGGGGTGGGAGGGCTGTTTTTT	NA	TRBV6-6	TRBJ2-2
CSASEPTYEQYF	TGCAGCGCCTCCGAGCCGACCTACGAGCAGTACTTC	NA	TRBV29-1	TRBJ2-7
CASSFSGQGRVTGYTF	TGTGCCAGCAGCTTTTCCGGACAGGGGCGAGTAACTGGCTACACCTTC	TRBD1	TRBV7-9	TRBJ1-2
CASSWSGTPGNTIYF	TGTGCCAGCAGTTGGTCCGGGACTCCTGGAAACACCATATATTTT	NA	TRBV28	TRBJ1-3
CASSPAGGPGADTQYF	TGTGCCAGCAGCCCCGCGGGGGGGCCTGGGGCAGATACGCAGTATTTT	TRBD2	TRBV4-2	TRBJ2-3
CASGIGGQQFF	TGTGCCAGTGGTATAGGCGGGCAGCAGTTCTTC	NA	TRBV19	TRBJ2-1
CASRERDSSYEQYF	TGTGCCAGCAGAGAGAGGGACAGCTCCTACGAGCAGTACTTC	TRBD1	TRBV7-9	TRBJ2-7
CASSEQAHRGQTEAFF	TGTGCCAGCAGTGAACAAGCTCACAGGGGACAGACTGAAGCTTTCTTT	TRBD1	TRBV6-1	TRBJ1-1
CASSEEGAGNTEAFF	TGTGCCAGCAGTGAAGAGGGTGCGGGAAACACTGAAGCTTTCTTT	NA	TRBV6-1	TRBJ1-1
CASSPIRQGSMNTEAFF	TGTGCCAGCTCACCGATAAGACAGGGAAGTATGAACACTGAAGCTTTCTTT	TRBD1	TRBV18	TRBJ1-1
CASSPGGGNHRANTEAFF	TGCGCCAGCAGCCCTGGGGGAGGGAATCATCGGGCGAACACTGAAGCTTTCTTT	NA	TRBV4-1	TRBJ1-1
CATSAWTSGGDNEQFF	TGTGCCACCAGCGCCTGGACTAGCGGGGGGGACAATGAGCAGTTCTTC	TRBD2	TRBV15	TRBJ2-1
CASSLRGPSTDTQYF	TGTGCCAGCAGCTTAAGGGGGCCAAGCACAGATACGCAGTATTTT	TRBD1	TRBV7-2	TRBJ2-3
CASSLQGESGQPQHF	TGTGCCAGCTCCCTCCAGGGGGAATCGGGTCAGCCCCAGCATTTT	TRBD1	TRBV2	TRBJ1-5
CASSQGTGRGGQFF	TGCGCCAGCAGCCAGGGAACAGGGCGCGGGGGGCAGTTCTTC	NA	TRBV4-3	TRBJ2-1
CASTAYGQGINIQYF	TGTGCCAGTACTGCCTACGGACAGGGAATAAACATTCAGTACTTC	TRBD1	TRBV19	TRBJ2-4
CASSIVQGLNYGYTF	TGTGCCAGTAGTATCGTCCAGGGGCTTAACTATGGCTACACCTTC	NA	TRBV19	TRBJ1-2
CASSYSGYEQYF	TGTGCCAGCAGCTATTCGGGGTACGAGCAGTACTTC	NA	TRBV7-9	TRBJ2-7
CASSPRSGGEYYGYTF	TGTGCCAGCTCACCAAGGTCAGGGGGCGAATACTATGGCTACACCTTC	TRBD1	TRBV18	TRBJ1-2
CASSLGEGGSYNSPLHF	TGTGCCAGCAGCTTAGGCGAGGGCGGCTCCTATAATTCACCCCTCCACTTT	NA	TRBV11-2	TRBJ1-6